This is a list of T cell receptor beta chains from one sample in a study of patients and donors after allogeneic stem cell transplantation. Via MiXCR, TCRdb re-called the RT-PCR reads, giving one row per CDR3 protein. The profile shows 400,000 to 450,000 distinct CDR3 sequences, roughly 16% of them singletons. Sequencing was done on a sample of blood, either unsorted or a sorted T cell fraction (not recorded which). The receptor set was obtained from a human donor who was either an allogeneic HSCT recipient or a stem cell or donor lymphocyte infusion donor (not recorded which). It is not recorded whose cells these are; they may come from a transplant donor. The CDR3 runs from the conserved cysteine through the conserved F or W.

CASAESGGAGGRIQYF	TRBV9	TRBJ2-4
CASGSGLDPNTGELFF	TRBV12-5	TRBJ2-2
CASSYHSGKGTGELFF	TRBV6-5	TRBJ2-2
CASSPFQLIGELFF	TRBV11-2	TRBJ2-2
CSARSGGPGDTQYF	TRBV20-1	TRBJ2-3
CRVEELVNEQFF	TRBV20-1	TRBJ2-1
CSARRGGSTDTQYF	TRBV20-1	TRBJ2-3
CASSIMSVYGNTIYF	TRBV19	TRBJ1-3
CASSSQTREQFF	TRBV7-6	TRBJ2-1
CATSRDDDQPQHF	TRBV15	TRBJ1-5
CASSSTGRGGNTIYF	TRBV6-5	TRBJ1-3
CASSSPGGLSSYNEQFF	TRBV27	TRBJ2-1
CASRFTQGTQETQYF	TRBV12-3/TRBV12-4	TRBJ2-5
CASSQDEAGGNEQFF	TRBV3-1	TRBJ2-1
CASSELAGLSGANVLTF	TRBV7-3	TRBJ2-6
CASSLALRSYEQYF	TRBV7-2	TRBJ2-7
CASSQGLAGETQYF	TRBV3-1	TRBJ2-5
CASSLGSPGTGSYEQYF	TRBV7-9	TRBJ2-7
CATEAGDRSYEQYF	TRBV10-3	TRBJ2-7
CSAPRGGSTDTQYF	TRBV20-1	TRBJ2-3
CASSQGGASTDTQYF	TRBV4-3	TRBJ2-3
CASSFGWGQRVGTEAFF	TRBV12-3/TRBV12-4	TRBJ1-1
CASRPIGRGHEQYF	TRBV11-2	TRBJ2-7
CASSPHTGGPYNEQFF	TRBV7-3	TRBJ2-1
CASSQFVVQGGYGYTF	TRBV4-1	TRBJ1-2
CASSQGLAGIYNEQFF	TRBV4-2	TRBJ2-1
CASSEAESTNQPQHF	TRBV2	TRBJ1-5
CASSVAAGVDTQYF	TRBV12-3/TRBV12-4	TRBJ2-3
CASSPVLGGYTF	TRBV4-1	TRBJ1-2
CASSLAQGYHAEAFF	TRBV7-9	TRBJ1-1
CASTTSGLNTGELFF	TRBV2	TRBJ2-2
CASSLFPGGWTGELFF	TRBV3-1	TRBJ2-2
CSASMGERPSTDTQYF	TRBV20-1	TRBJ2-3
CASSEALPGGEVYEQYF	TRBV2	TRBJ2-7
CASSLFRSRGELFF	TRBV7-3	TRBJ2-2
CASSQEDRTSYEQYF	TRBV4-2	TRBJ2-7
CASSRTGRITGELFF	TRBV3-1	TRBJ2-2
CASSLAGEGRVYTEAFF	TRBV12-3/TRBV12-4	TRBJ1-1
CASSWETREDTQYF	TRBV5-1	TRBJ2-3
CASSLSAGGLNYGYTF	TRBV27	TRBJ1-2